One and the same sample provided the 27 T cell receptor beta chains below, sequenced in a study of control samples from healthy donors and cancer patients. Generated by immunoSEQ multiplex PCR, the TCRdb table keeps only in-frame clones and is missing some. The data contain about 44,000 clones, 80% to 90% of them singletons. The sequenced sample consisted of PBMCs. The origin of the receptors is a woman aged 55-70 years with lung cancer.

CDR3 sequence (DNA): TGTGCCAGTAGCCGTGGCCCCCAAGAGACCCAGTACTTC. Encoded protein: CASSRGPQETQYF. This sequence joins TRBV19 and TRBJ2-5; no clear D. Trimming removed 6 bases at V and 1 base at J, with 9 bases between. The CDR3 spans 13 residues. The V gene's germline CDR1 is LNHDA and CDR2 SQIVND (reference sequence).

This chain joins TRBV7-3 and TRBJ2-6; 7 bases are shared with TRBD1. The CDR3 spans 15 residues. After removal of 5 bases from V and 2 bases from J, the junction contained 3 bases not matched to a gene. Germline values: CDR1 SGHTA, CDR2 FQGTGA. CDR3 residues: CASSRDRAGANVLTF. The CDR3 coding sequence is TGTGCCAGCAGCCGAGACAGGGCTGGGGCCAACGTCCTGACTTTC.

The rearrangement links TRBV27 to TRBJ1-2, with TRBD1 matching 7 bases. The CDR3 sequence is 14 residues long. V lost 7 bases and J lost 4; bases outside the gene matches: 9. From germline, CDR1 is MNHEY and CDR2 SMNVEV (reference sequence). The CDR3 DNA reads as TGTGCCAGCAATTTTAAGACAGGGAGCTATGGCTACACCTTC. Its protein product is CASNFKTGSYGYTF.

The CDR3 region has the DNA TGCGCCAGCAGCCTAACGACAGGGGGTAAGGACGAGCAGTACTTC. The encoded protein is CASSLTTGGKDEQYF. The chain links TRBV4-3 to TRBJ2-7; TRBD1 matches 9 bases. Germline V CDR1 and CDR2: LGHNA, YSLEER. The CDR3 is made up of 15 amino acids. Losses at the gene ends were 4 bases for V and 5 bases for J; bases not matched to a gene: 9.

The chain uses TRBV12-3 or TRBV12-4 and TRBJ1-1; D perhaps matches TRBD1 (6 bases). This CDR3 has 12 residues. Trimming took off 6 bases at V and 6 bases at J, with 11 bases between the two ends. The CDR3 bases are TGTGCCAGCAGCCAGGGGCGGGCTGAAGCTTTCTTT. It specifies CASSQGRAEAFF.

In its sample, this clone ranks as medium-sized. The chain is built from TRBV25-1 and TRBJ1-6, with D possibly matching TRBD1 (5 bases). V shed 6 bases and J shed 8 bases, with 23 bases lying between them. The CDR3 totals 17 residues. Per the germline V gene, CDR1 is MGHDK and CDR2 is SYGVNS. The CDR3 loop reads CASSPRQEGTADSPLHF. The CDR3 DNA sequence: TGTGCCAGCAGCCCCCGGCAGGAGGGGACGGCCGATTCACCCCTCCACTTT.

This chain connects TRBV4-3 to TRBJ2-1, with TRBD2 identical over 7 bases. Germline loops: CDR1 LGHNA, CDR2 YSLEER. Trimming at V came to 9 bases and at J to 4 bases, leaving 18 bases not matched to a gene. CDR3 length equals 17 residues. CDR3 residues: CASRTKQRDLGYNEQFF. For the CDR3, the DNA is TGCGCCAGTAGGACCAAGCAGCGGGACCTCGGATACAATGAGCAGTTCTTC.

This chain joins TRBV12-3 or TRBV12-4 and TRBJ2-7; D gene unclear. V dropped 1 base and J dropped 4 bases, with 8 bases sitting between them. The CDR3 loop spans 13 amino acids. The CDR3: CASSLGFSYEQYF. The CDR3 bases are TGTGCCAGCAGTTTAGGATTCTCGTACGAGCAGTACTTC.

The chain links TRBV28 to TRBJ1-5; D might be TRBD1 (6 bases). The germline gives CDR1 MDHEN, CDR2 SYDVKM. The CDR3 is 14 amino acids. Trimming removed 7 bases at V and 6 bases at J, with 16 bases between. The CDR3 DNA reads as TGTGCCAGCACCAAGGGGGGGGAAGCTCAGCCCCAGCATTTT. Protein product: CASTKGGEAQPQHF.

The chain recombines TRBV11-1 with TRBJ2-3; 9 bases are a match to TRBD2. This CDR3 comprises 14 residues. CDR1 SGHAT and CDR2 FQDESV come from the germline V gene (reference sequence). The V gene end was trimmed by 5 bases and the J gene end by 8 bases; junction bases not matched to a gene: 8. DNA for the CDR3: TGTGCCAGCAGCGCTACGACTAGCGGACGTACGCAGTATTTT. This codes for CASSATTSGRTQYF.

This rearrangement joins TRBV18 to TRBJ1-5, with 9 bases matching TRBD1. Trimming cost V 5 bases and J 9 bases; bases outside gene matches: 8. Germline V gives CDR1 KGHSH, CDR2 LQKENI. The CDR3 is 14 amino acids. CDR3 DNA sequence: TGTGCCAGCTCAGACAGGGGGTCTCAGGGGCCCCAGCATTTT. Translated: CASSDRGSQGPQHF.

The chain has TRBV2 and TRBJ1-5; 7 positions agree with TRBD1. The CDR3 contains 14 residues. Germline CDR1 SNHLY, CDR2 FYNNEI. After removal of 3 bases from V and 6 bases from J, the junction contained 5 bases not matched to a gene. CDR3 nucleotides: TGTGCCAGCAGTGAGGTGACAGGGCTTCAGCCCCAGCATTTT. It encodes CASSEVTGLQPQHF.

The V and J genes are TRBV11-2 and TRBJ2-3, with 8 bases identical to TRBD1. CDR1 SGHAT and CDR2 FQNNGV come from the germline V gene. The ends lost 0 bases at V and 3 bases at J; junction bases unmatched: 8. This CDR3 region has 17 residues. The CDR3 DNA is TGTGCCAGCAGCTTAGATCAGCCAGGGGGCTGGACAGATACGCAGTATTTT. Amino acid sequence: CASSLDQPGGWTDTQYF. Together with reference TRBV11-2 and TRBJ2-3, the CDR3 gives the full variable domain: EAGVAQSPRYKIIEKRQSVAFWCNPISGHATLYWYQQILGQGPKLLIQFQNNGVVDDSQLPKDRFSAERLKGVDSTLKIQPAKLEDSAVYLCASSLDQPGGWTDTQYFGPGTRLTVL.

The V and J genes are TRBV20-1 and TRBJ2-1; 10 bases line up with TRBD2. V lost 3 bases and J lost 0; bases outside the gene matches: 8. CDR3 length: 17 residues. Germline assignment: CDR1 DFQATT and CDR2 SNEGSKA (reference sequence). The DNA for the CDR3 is TGCAGTGCTAGTGGCGGACTAGCGGAGCTCTCCTACAATGAGCAGTTCTTC. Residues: CSASGGLAELSYNEQFF.

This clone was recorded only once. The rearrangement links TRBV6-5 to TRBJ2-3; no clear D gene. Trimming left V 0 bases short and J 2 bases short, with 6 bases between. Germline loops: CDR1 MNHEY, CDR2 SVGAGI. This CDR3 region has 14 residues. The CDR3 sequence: CASSYSSLTDTQYF. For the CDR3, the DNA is TGTGCCAGCAGTTACTCATCCCTCACAGATACGCAGTATTTT.

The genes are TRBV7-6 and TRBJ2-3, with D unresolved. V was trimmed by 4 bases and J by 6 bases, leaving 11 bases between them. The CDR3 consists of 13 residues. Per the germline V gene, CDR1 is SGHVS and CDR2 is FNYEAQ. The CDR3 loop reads CASSSGPEDTQYF. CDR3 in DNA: TGTGCCAGCAGCTCCGGGCCCGAGGATACGCAGTATTTT. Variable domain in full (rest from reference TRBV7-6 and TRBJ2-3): GAGVSQSPRYKVTKRGQDVALRCDPISGHVSLYWYRQALGQGPEFLTYFNYEAQQDKSGLPNDRFSAERPEGSISTLTIQRTEQRDSAMYRCASSSGPEDTQYFGPGTRLTVL.

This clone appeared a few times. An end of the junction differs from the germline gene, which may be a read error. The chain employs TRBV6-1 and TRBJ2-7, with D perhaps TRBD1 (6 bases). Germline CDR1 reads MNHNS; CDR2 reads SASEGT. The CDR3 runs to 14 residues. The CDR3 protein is CASSQADRSYEQYF. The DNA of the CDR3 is TGTGCCAGCAGTCAAGCAGACAGGTCCTACGAGCAGTACTTC.

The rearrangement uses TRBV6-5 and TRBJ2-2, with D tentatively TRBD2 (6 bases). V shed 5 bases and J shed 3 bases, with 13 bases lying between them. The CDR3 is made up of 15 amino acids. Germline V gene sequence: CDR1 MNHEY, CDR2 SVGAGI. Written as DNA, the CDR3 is TGTGCCAGCAGTACACCGGGACTCTACACCGGGGAGCTGTTTTTT. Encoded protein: CASSTPGLYTGELFF.

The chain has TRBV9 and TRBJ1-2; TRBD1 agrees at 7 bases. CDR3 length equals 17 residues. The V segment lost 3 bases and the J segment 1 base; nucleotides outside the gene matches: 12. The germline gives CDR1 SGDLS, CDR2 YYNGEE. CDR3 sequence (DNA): TGTGCCAGCAGCGGACAGTCAGGGGGGATACATAACTATGGCTACACCTTC. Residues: CASSGQSGGIHNYGYTF.

The CDR3 DNA reads TGTGCCAGCAGCCATACAATGGACTACTCCTACGAGCAGTACTTC. Protein sequence: CASSHTMDYSYEQYF. The J gene is TRBJ2-7, the V gene TRBV14; TRBD2 might be the D (6 bases). CDR3 length: 15 amino acids. Germline loops: CDR1 SGHDN, CDR2 FVKESK. V gave up 3 bases and J gave up 0 bases, with 12 bases separating them.

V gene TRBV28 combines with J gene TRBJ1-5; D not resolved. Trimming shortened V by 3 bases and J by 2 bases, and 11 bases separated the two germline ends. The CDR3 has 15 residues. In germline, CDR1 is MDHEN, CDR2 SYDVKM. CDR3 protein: CASSFIQRGNQPQHF. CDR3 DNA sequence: TGTGCCAGCAGTTTTATCCAGCGTGGCAATCAGCCCCAGCATTTT. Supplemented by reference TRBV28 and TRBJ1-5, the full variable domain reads DVKVTQSSRYLVKRTGEKVFLECVQDMDHENMFWYRQDPGLGLRLIYFSYDVKMKEKGDIPEGYSVSREKKERFSLILESASTNQTSMYLCASSFIQRGNQPQHFGDGTRLSIL.

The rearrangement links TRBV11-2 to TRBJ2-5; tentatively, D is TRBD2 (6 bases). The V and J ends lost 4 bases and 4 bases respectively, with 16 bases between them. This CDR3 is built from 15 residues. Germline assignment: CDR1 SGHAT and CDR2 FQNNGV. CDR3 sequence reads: CASSSGPRGGETQYF. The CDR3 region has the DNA TGTGCCAGCAGCTCCGGGCCCCGGGGAGGAGAGACCCAGTACTTC.

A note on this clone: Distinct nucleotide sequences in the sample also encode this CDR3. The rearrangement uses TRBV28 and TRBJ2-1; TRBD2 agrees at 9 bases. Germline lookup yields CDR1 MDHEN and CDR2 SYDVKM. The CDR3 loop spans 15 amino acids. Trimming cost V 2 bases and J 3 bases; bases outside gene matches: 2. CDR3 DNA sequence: TGTGCCAGCAGTTTACGGACTAGCGTCTACAATGAGCAGTTCTTC. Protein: CASSLRTSVYNEQFF.

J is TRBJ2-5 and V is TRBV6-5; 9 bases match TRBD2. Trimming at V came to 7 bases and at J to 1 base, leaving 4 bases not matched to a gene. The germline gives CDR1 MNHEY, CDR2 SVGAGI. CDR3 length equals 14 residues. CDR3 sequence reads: CASKPSGAQETQYF. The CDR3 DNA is TGTGCCAGCAAGCCTAGCGGGGCCCAAGAGACCCAGTACTTC.

The CDR3 is CASSPSGQGNEKLFF. CDR3 DNA sequence: TGTGCCAGCTCACCTTCGGGACAGGGGAATGAAAAACTGTTTTTT. The chain combines TRBV18 with TRBJ1-4; 10 bases map to TRBD1. V lost 3 bases to trimming and J lost 5 bases; unmatched junction nucleotides: 3. The germline V gene encodes CDR1 KGHSH and CDR2 LQKENI. This CDR3 comprises 15 residues. Full variable domain (remainder filled in from reference TRBV18 and TRBJ1-4): NAGVMQNPRHLVRRRGQEARLRCSPMKGHSHVYWYRQLPEEGLKFMVYLQKENIIDESGMPKERFSAEFPKEGPSILRIQQVVRGDSAAYFCASSPSGQGNEKLFFGSGTQLSVL.

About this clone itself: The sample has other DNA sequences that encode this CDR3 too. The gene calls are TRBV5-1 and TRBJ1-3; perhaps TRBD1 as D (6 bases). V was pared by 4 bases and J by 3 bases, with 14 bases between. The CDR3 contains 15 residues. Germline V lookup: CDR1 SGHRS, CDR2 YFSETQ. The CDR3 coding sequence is TGCGCCAGCAGCCGAGAGGGGGGGGGTGGAAACACCATATATTTT. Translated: CASSREGGGGNTIYF.

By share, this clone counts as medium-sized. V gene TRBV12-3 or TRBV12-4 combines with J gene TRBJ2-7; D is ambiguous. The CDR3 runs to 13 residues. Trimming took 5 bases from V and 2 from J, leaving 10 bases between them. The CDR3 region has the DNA TGTGCCAGCAGTCGTGGATACCCCTACGAGCAGTACTTC. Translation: CASSRGYPYEQYF.